The T cell receptor beta chain under discussion was sequenced for a study of blood T cell repertoires in COVID-19. As for the study in general: COVID-19 samples from acute and convalescent phases originated in the United States, Italy and Spain. T cells, B-cell-depleted T cells, or PBMCs provided the cDNA or gDNA that served as material.

Original data processing: Reference gene primer amplification in the assay estimated nucleated cell counts. Profiled with immunoSEQ multiplex PCR; TCRdb holds only in-frame clones, not every one. D and trimming come from the DNA, and the V and J calls and clone size come from that table. This sample has about 21,000 clones; around 80% occur once, and the top ten carry more than 10%. The CDR3 spans 13 residues. The germline gives CDR1 SQVTM, CDR2 ANQGSEA. Trimming removed 3 bases from V and 5 bases from J, with 11 bases in between. This chain uses TRBV29-1 with TRBJ2-4; a weak D match, TRBD1 (5 bases). This TCR was sampled from a man in his 60s with active COVID-19. Sequencing used peripheral blood. The CDR3 protein is CSVDRVGQNIQYF. The CDR3, as DNA: TGCAGCGTTGACAGGGTCGGACAAAACATTCAGTACTTC.